These 21 T cell receptor beta chains came from one sample sequenced in a study of T cells expressing NK-cell markers. TCRdb processed the 5' RACE reads again and assigns one entry to each CDR3 protein, with no DNA. Its table records around 110,000 distinct CDR3 sequences. Sequenced: blood T cells: a sorted CD56 or NKG2C T cell subset, CD4+ or CD8+ T cells, or bulk PBMC T cells (not recorded which). The origin of the receptors is a woman aged 18 to 69 in good health.

The chain has TRBV5-1 and TRBJ1-1; with no DNA, the TCRdb D assignment of TRBD1 cannot be verified. Germline lookup yields CDR1 SGHRS and CDR2 YFSETQ. This CDR3 has 16 amino acids. CDR3 in amino acids: CASSLEAPGRNTEAFF.

The rearrangement joins TRBV6-2 or TRBV6-3 to TRBJ2-7; TCRdb selects TRBD2, and the lack of DNA leaves this call unchecked. The CDR3 length is 15 residues. Germline values: CDR1 MNHEY, CDR2 SVGEGT. The CDR3 sequence is CASSLPGLAGYEQYF.

The J gene is TRBJ2-3, the V gene TRBV7-3; the TCRdb call, TRBD2, lacks DNA for checking. From germline, CDR1 is SGHTA and CDR2 FQGTGA. The CDR3 consists of 15 residues. The chain's CDR3 is CASSPGLLLTDTQYF.

This sequence joins TRBV7-9 and TRBJ2-1; without DNA, the TCRdb call of TRBD2 cannot be checked. The CDR3 length is 17 residues. The germline gives CDR1 SEHNR, CDR2 FQNEAQ (reference sequence). The CDR3 loop reads CASSVTRASASTDEQFF.

V gene TRBV20-1 combines with J gene TRBJ2-1; TCRdb outputs TRBD2, but without DNA this stays unchecked. CDR3 length: 15 residues. Germline loops: CDR1 DFQATT, CDR2 SNEGSKA (reference sequence). The chain's CDR3 is CSASFTSGLYNEQFF.

The V and J genes are TRBV7-2 and TRBJ2-7; the D call from TCRdb, TRBD1, cannot be confirmed without DNA. The CDR3 has 15 residues. Germline V gene sequence: CDR1 SGHTA, CDR2 FQGNSA. This chain's CDR3 is CASSFLDTPHYEQYF.

CDR3 loop: CSVEFGGSSSYNEQFF. This chain links TRBV29-1 with TRBJ2-1. Germline CDR1 reads SQVTM; CDR2 reads ANQGSEA. This CDR3 comprises 16 residues.

The chain links TRBV20-1 to TRBJ2-3; as DNA is missing, the TRBD2 call by TCRdb cannot be tested. Germline V gives CDR1 DFQATT, CDR2 SNEGSKA (reference sequence). The CDR3 has 16 amino acids. Here the CDR3 reads CSARASWDFSTDTQYF.

The chain couples TRBV20-1 to TRBJ1-2; TCRdb calls TRBD1, which cannot be checked without DNA. Germline V lookup: CDR1 DFQATT, CDR2 SNEGSKA (reference sequence). The CDR3 runs 14 residues. The CDR3 here is CSAKIPGPNYGYTF.

This sequence joins TRBV5-1 and TRBJ2-7; the TCRdb D gene call, TRBD1, has no DNA to confirm it. The germline V gene encodes CDR1 SGHRS and CDR2 YFSETQ. The CDR3 loop spans 12 amino acids. CDR3 loop: CASSSTDYEQYF.

J is TRBJ2-5 and V is TRBV10-3; TCRdb gives TRBD2 as the D gene, but with no DNA this cannot be confirmed. Germline V lookup: CDR1 ENHRY, CDR2 SYGVKD. The CDR3 is 17 residues long. The CDR3 sequence: CAISESASGGVEETQYF.

The V call is TRBV12-3 or TRBV12-4, the J call TRBJ2-7; the D call of TRBD1 rests on TCRdb alone, since no DNA is present to check it. The CDR3 runs 14 residues. Here the CDR3 reads CASTPPDRAYEQYF.

The chain is built from TRBV7-2 and TRBJ2-2; checking the TCRdb D call of TRBD2 is not possible without DNA. Germline V lookup: CDR1 SGHTA, CDR2 FQGNSA. The CDR3 length is 15 residues. CDR3 loop: CASSLVLAFTGELFF.

J is TRBJ1-1 and V is TRBV12-3 or TRBV12-4; TCRdb selects TRBD1, and the lack of DNA leaves this call unchecked. This CDR3 spans 14 amino acids. CDR3: CASRQAQGHTEAFF.

This chain joins TRBV6-5 and TRBJ2-3. The CDR3 covers 15 residues. Germline lookup yields CDR1 MNHEY and CDR2 SVGAGI. This CDR3 reads CASSYLGVFEDTQYF.

The chain couples TRBV10-3 to TRBJ2-1; there is no DNA to check the TCRdb D call of TRBD1. The CDR3 consists of 16 residues. Germline V gene lookup returns CDR1 ENHRY and CDR2 SYGVKD. The CDR3: CAISGVLGQGGDEQFF.

The chain links TRBV7-9 to TRBJ2-7; TCRdb gives TRBD2 as the D gene, but with no DNA this cannot be confirmed. CDR1 and CDR2 from the germline V gene are SEHNR and FQNEAQ (reference sequence). The CDR3 has 17 amino acids. The CDR3 sequence: CASSLPPSGLGPYEQYF. Based on the CDR3 plus reference TRBV7-9 and TRBJ2-7, the full variable domain is DTGVSQNPRHKITKRGQNVTFRCDPISEHNRLYWYRQTLGQGPEFLTYFQNEAQLEKSRLLSDRFSAERPKGSFSTLEIQRTEQGDSAMYLCASSLPPSGLGPYEQYFGPGTRLTVT.

The CDR3 loop is CASSYYGTGELFF. This chain links TRBV6-6 with TRBJ2-2. The CDR3 extends over 13 amino acids. The V gene's germline CDR1 is MNHNY and CDR2 SVGAGI (reference sequence).

The genes are TRBV6-1 and TRBJ2-1; absent DNA, TCRdb's TRBD1 call cannot be checked. The length of the CDR3 is 14 residues. The germline gives CDR1 MNHNS, CDR2 SASEGT. CDR3 sequence reads: CASSTDSNYNEQFF.

The V gene is TRBV12-3 or TRBV12-4, the J gene TRBJ2-3. CDR3 length: 15 residues. The CDR3 here is CASSLAHSGTDTQYF.

The chain uses TRBV29-1 and TRBJ2-3; the D gene TCRdb calls, TRBD2, cannot be checked with no DNA. The length of the CDR3 is 15 residues. CDR1 and CDR2 from the germline V gene are SQVTM and ANQGSEA. CDR3 residues: CSANGLAGGADTQYF.